Detailed here is one T cell receptor (beta chain). In germline, CDR1 is MNHEY, CDR2 SVGAGI. The CDR3 is made up of 15 amino acids. V dropped 4 bases and J dropped 7 bases, with 14 bases sitting between them. Chain pairing is unknown; alpha and beta were sequenced separately. Profiled with immunoSEQ multiplex PCR; TCRdb holds only in-frame clones, not every one. The table has 85,000 to 100,000 clones, approximately 91% seen once. The sample originates from a study of T cells in tuberculosis. About the research overall: CD1B tetramers identified T cells specific for mycobacterial lipid GMM.

Cells were sorted from thawed PBMC rested overnight and stained with GMM-loaded CD1B tetramer, viability dye and anti-CD3. C32 glucose monomycolate from Rhodococcus equi was loaded onto the CD1B tetramers. Tetramer-negative cells, around 100,000 per donor, were also sorted. Study-level results: Some low-affinity tetramer-binding T cells may be absent from this sample.

Sequencing used CD1b-GMM tetramer-negative cells sorted from PBMCs. This TCR was sampled from an adult woman with latent tuberculosis. The chain employs TRBV6-5 and TRBJ1-6, with no clear D. This chain's CDR3 is CASSSQYPTNSPLHF. The CDR3 DNA reads TGTGCCAGCAGTTCACAGTACCCAACAAATTCACCCCTCCACTTT.